The 9 T cell receptor beta chains below come from one sample, sequenced in a study of OX40 agonist ivuxolimab in advanced cancers. TCRdb keeps only in-frame clones here, not all; method: immunoSEQ multiplex PCR. The sample has roughly 80,000 clones; approximately 79% are singletons. This specimen was CD4+ or CD8+ T cells sorted from blood, taken in a trial of the OX40 agonist ivuxolimab. The receptors come from an adult with an advanced solid tumor such as melanoma, head and neck, liver or kidney cancer.

This clone was observed a few times. The V gene is TRBV11-2, the J gene TRBJ2-3; possibly TRBD2 for D (7 bases). There are 15 residues in the CDR3. In germline, CDR1 is SGHAT, CDR2 FQNNGV. Trimming cost V 6 bases and J 7 bases, with 20 bases left between them. The CDR3 spells CASRGVKGGANTQYF. The CDR3 nucleotides read TGTGCCAGCAGGGGTGTGAAAGGGGGGGCTAATACGCAGTATTTT.

This chain connects TRBV5-1 to TRBJ2-2; the D call may be TRBD1 or TRBD2 (5 bases each). Trimming took 0 bases from V and 6 from J, leaving 12 bases between them. The V gene's germline CDR1 is SGHRS and CDR2 YFSETQ. The CDR3 has 15 amino acids. The CDR3 reads CASSLGGSTSGELFF. For the CDR3, the DNA is TGCGCCAGCAGCTTGGGGGGGAGCACGTCCGGGGAGCTGTTTTTT.

V and J are TRBV18 and TRBJ2-2; a weak D match, TRBD1 (5 bases). CDR1 KGHSH and CDR2 LQKENI come from the germline V gene. The CDR3 has 19 amino acids. Between the trimmed V and J ends, which lost 0 bases and 0 bases, there was a span of 17 bases. The CDR3 DNA reads TGTGCCAGCTCACCACCAAACAGGCCAGGACGGGCGAACACCGGGGAGCTGTTTTTT. Amino acid sequence: CASSPPNRPGRANTGELFF.

The genes are TRBV21-1 and TRBJ2-7; TRBD1 is the table's D call, not checked against the DNA. TRBV21-1 corresponds to a pseudogene. This CDR3 contains 13 residues. Here the CDR3 DNA reads TGTGCCAGCAGCAAATACATAACCTACGAGCAGTACTTC. Translating gives CASSKYITYEQYF.

The genes are TRBV5-1 and TRBJ1-4, with TRBD1 identical over 7 bases. V shed 4 bases and J 8 bases; nucleotides not matched to a gene: 8. Germline lookup yields CDR1 SGHRS and CDR2 YFSETQ. There are 14 residues in the CDR3. The CDR3 DNA follows: TGCGCCAGCAGCCGGGACAGCTACCGCGAAAAACTGTTTTTT. Translation: CASSRDSYREKLFF.

This clone has just one count. The chain employs TRBV5-5 and TRBJ2-1; 11 nucleotides align to TRBD1. This CDR3 contains 16 residues. V shed 4 bases and J 2 bases; nucleotides not matched to a gene: 5. Germline CDR1 reads SGHKS; CDR2 reads YYEKEE (reference sequence). This CDR3 reads CASSRGTGGPYNEQFF. The CDR3 DNA reads TGTGCCAGCAGCAGAGGGACAGGGGGACCCTACAATGAGCAGTTCTTC.

The rearrangement joins TRBV7-9 to TRBJ2-7, with TRBD1 matching 9 bases. In germline, CDR1 is SEHNR, CDR2 FQNEAQ (reference sequence). The CDR3 is 15 amino acids. Trimming at V came to 5 bases and at J to 0 bases, leaving 5 bases not matched to a gene. The CDR3 nucleotides read TGTGCCAGCAGCCGCGGGACAGGGAGCTCCTACGAGCAGTACTTC. Protein sequence: CASSRGTGSSYEQYF.

This clone showed up just a few times. This chain connects TRBV19 to TRBJ1-1; D gene ambiguous. The V gene's germline CDR1 is LNHDA and CDR2 SQIVND (reference sequence). The CDR3 length is 14 residues. With 2 bases removed from V and 1 base from J, the gap between germline ends came to 8 bases. In DNA form, the CDR3 reads TGTGCCAGTAGTATACGGGAAACGAACACTGAAGCTTTCTTT. Translation: CASSIRETNTEAFF. The full variable domain, rest sourced from reference TRBV19 and TRBJ1-1, is DGGITQSPKYLFRKEGQNVTLSCEQNLNHDAMYWYRQDPGQGLRLIYYSQIVNDFQKGDIAEGYSVSREKKESFPLTVTSAQKNPTAFYLCASSIRETNTEAFFGQGTRLTVV.

V usage is TRBV5-4 and J usage is TRBJ2-7; 16 bases fit TRBD2. Trimming at V came to 4 bases and at J to 1 base, leaving 5 bases not matched to a gene. Germline V gene sequence: CDR1 SGHNT, CDR2 YYREEE (reference sequence). The length of the CDR3 is 17 residues. The CDR3: CASSPGTSGGGSYEQYF. CDR3 nucleotides: TGTGCCAGCAGCCCCGGGACTAGCGGGGGGGGATCCTACGAGCAGTACTTC.